The 10 T cell receptor beta chains below were found in one sample sequenced in a study of blood T cell repertoires in COVID-19. Assay: immunoSEQ multiplex PCR; the TCRdb copy retains only in-frame clones and omits some. The data hold 350,000 or so clones, with about four fifths observed a single time. The sequenced sample was peripheral blood. The receptor source for this set is a man aged 25 to 45 with active or convalescent COVID-19.

V usage is TRBV5-1 and J usage is TRBJ2-3; 9 nucleotides align to TRBD2. Germline assignment: CDR1 SGHRS and CDR2 YFSETQ. Trimming took 0 bases from V and 6 from J; bases not matched to a gene: 8. The CDR3 consists of 16 residues. The CDR3 DNA follows: TGCGCCAGCAGCTTGGCGGTAGCGGGGGCTCCGGATACGCAGTATTTT. This codes for CASSLAVAGAPDTQYF.

The chain joins TRBV6-6 to TRBJ1-5; TRBD1 matches 7 bases. CDR3 length: 16 amino acids. Germline assignment: CDR1 MNHNY and CDR2 SVGAGI (reference sequence). The ends lost 5 bases at V and 1 base at J; junction bases unmatched: 8. The CDR3 sequence: CASSTPTGRSNQPQHF. The CDR3 DNA follows: TGTGCCAGCAGTACCCCGACAGGGAGGAGCAATCAGCCCCAGCATTTT.

The rearrangement uses TRBV11-1 and TRBJ1-1, with D unresolved. Germline CDR1 and CDR2: SGHAT and FQDESV (reference sequence). V was trimmed by 3 bases and J by 4 bases, leaving 15 bases between them. The CDR3 has 15 residues. The CDR3, as DNA: TGTGCCAGCAGCTTCAAAGCCGGGTACATCACTGAAGCTTTCTTT. As protein: CASSFKAGYITEAFF.

This chain links TRBV6-5 with TRBJ1-3; D is unclear. This CDR3 spans 16 amino acids. Germline V gives CDR1 MNHEY, CDR2 SVGAGI. Trimming pared 0 bases from V and 0 bases from J, leaving 9 bases between. The CDR3, as DNA: TGTGCCAGCAGTTACTCATGGGCGAGCTCTGGAAACACCATATATTTT. Its translation: CASSYSWASSGNTIYF.

This chain links TRBV30 with TRBJ1-2, with D maybe TRBD1 (6 bases). The CDR3 has 22 amino acids. V shed 1 base and J shed 7 bases, with 40 bases lying between them. Germline assignment: CDR1 GTSNPN and CDR2 SVGIG (reference sequence). DNA of the CDR3: TGTGCCTGGAGTGGAGTTGGAGACACACTTGGGGGCGAAGAGTCCCCCGTCTCTGGCTACACCTTC. Encoded protein: CAWSGVGDTLGGEESPVSGYTF.

This clone was recorded once. The chain employs TRBV13 and TRBJ2-7; possible D gene TRBD2, 6 bases. Germline-derived CDR1 and CDR2 are PRHDT and FYEKMQ (reference sequence). The CDR3 runs 14 residues. Deletions cut 8 bases from V and 1 base from J, with 15 bases between. The CDR3 DNA sequence: TGTGCCAGCCGCCGGTGGGGGGAGTCCTACGAGCAGTACTTC. Its translation is CASRRWGESYEQYF.

The chain joins TRBV7-3 to TRBJ2-7; TRBD2 agrees at 7 bases. Trimming cost V 5 bases and J 5 bases; bases outside gene matches: 12. Looked up from germline, CDR1 is SGHTA and CDR2 is FQGTGA. This CDR3 is 15 amino acids long. CDR3 amino acids: CASSPLPGRADEQYF. CDR3 DNA: TGTGCCAGCAGCCCGCTTCCGGGGAGGGCCGACGAGCAGTACTTC.

This clone has just one count. The chain recombines TRBV2 with TRBJ2-2; 9 bases map to TRBD2. Trimming at V came to 10 bases and at J to 2 bases, leaving 5 bases not matched to a gene. Germline V CDR1 and CDR2: SNHLY, FYNNEI. The CDR3 runs to 14 residues. As DNA, the CDR3 is TGTGCCAACGGACTAGCGCCTAACACCGGGGAGCTGTTTTTT. Translating it yields CANGLAPNTGELFF.

The V gene is TRBV19, the J gene TRBJ1-1, with a possible D match to TRBD1 (5 bases). V gave up 7 bases and J gave up 3 bases, with 15 bases separating them. In germline, CDR1 is LNHDA, CDR2 SQIVND (reference sequence). CDR3 length equals 14 residues. The CDR3 DNA is TGTGCCAGTAAAAGGGGCGGGAAGGACACTGAAGCTTTCTTT. Its protein product is CASKRGGKDTEAFF.

The V and J genes are TRBV9 and TRBJ2-2; D remains ambiguous. CDR1 SGDLS and CDR2 YYNGEE come from the germline V gene. With 1 base removed from V and 8 bases from J, the gap between germline ends came to 6 bases. CDR3 length equals 12 residues. CDR3 in DNA: TGTGCCAGCAGCGTACTACCGGGGGAGCTGTTTTTT. This translates into CASSVLPGELFF.